Each of the 17 T cell receptor beta chains below was sequenced from the same sample in a study of cytotoxic CD8 clonotypes in ibrutinib-treated CLL. Only in-frame clones appear in the TCRdb table, and some are missing; sequencing was by immunoSEQ multiplex PCR. In the table there are roughly 180,000 clones, under 85% of which are singletons. The material was PBMCs, obtained after 24 months of ibrutinib treatment. These receptors originate from a human donor with chronic lymphocytic leukemia.

This clone appeared a few times. The J gene is TRBJ2-3, the V gene TRBV21-1; TRBD1 is the table's D call and was not checked against the DNA. TRBV21-1 is an annotated pseudogene. The CDR3 is 12 residues long. CDR3 sequence (DNA): TGTGCCAGCAGCAAGTTGTCAGGTACGCAGTATTTT. It is translated as CASSKLSGTQYF.

V gene TRBV30 combines with J gene TRBJ2-6, with 9 bases identical to TRBD2. The CDR3 covers 21 residues. The V gene end was trimmed by 3 bases and the J gene end by 0 bases; junction bases not matched to a gene: 18. Germline lookup yields CDR1 GTSNPN and CDR2 SVGIG (reference sequence). The CDR3 DNA sequence: TGTGCCTGGAGGACGATCGGGCGGGAGGGCCGAGTTCGCTCTGGGGCCAACGTCCTGACTTTC. Its translation is CAWRTIGREGRVRSGANVLTF.

This clone came up once. The rearrangement joins TRBV5-1 to TRBJ2-5; D may correspond to TRBD1 or TRBD2 (5 bases each). V was clipped by 3 bases and J by 0 bases, with 9 bases between them. The CDR3 sequence is 14 residues long. Germline CDR1 reads SGHRS; CDR2 reads YFSETQ. The CDR3 is CASSSGRDQETQYF. The CDR3 DNA reads TGCGCCAGCAGCTCGGGGCGGGACCAAGAGACCCAGTACTTC.

This clone was observed a handful of times. The V and J genes are TRBV4-1 and TRBJ1-5; D might be TRBD1 (5 bases). V lost 3 bases, J lost 8 bases, and 11 bases lay in between. This CDR3 has 13 residues. Germline V gene lookup returns CDR1 MGHRA and CDR2 YSYEKL. CDR3 coding DNA: TGCGCCAGCAGCCAGGCAGCAGGGAAGCCCCAGCATTTT. Its translation: CASSQAAGKPQHF.

This clone was observed a single time. The chain has TRBV29-1 and TRBJ2-2; possibly TRBD2 for D (6 bases). V was trimmed by 6 bases and J by 0 bases, leaving 11 bases between them. CDR1 is SQVTM, CDR2 ANQGSEA, per germline. The CDR3 consists of 14 residues. For the CDR3, the DNA is TGCAGCGTCAGGACTAATACGAACACCGGGGAGCTGTTTTTT. It yields the protein CSVRTNTNTGELFF.

This chain joins TRBV5-1 and TRBJ1-1, with D hard to call. Germline V gene lookup returns CDR1 SGHRS and CDR2 YFSETQ. V dropped 0 bases and J dropped 4 bases, with 4 bases sitting between them. The CDR3 has 12 amino acids. The CDR3 here is CASSLGRTEAFF. The CDR3 DNA reads TGCGCCAGCAGCTTGGGGCGCACTGAAGCTTTCTTT.

CDR3 in DNA: TGTGCCAGCAGCGTCGGGGGGCTAGCCCAAGAGACCCAGTACTTC. This sequence encodes CASSVGGLAQETQYF. The J gene is TRBJ2-5, the V gene TRBV7-9, with D possibly being TRBD2 (7 bases). Germline CDR1 reads SEHNR; CDR2 reads FQNEAQ (reference sequence). The CDR3 runs to 15 residues. V was clipped by 5 bases and J by 1 base, with 14 bases between them. The full variable domain, in which reference TRBV7-9 and TRBJ2-5 provide the parts outside the CDR3, is DTGVSQNPRHKITKRGQNVTFRCDPISEHNRLYWYRQTLGQGPEFLTYFQNEAQLEKSRLLSDRFSAERPKGSFSTLEIQRTEQGDSAMYLCASSVGGLAQETQYFGPGTRLLVL.

V usage is TRBV5-1 and J usage is TRBJ1-6, with D possibly TRBD1 on 6 matching bases. This CDR3 spans 16 amino acids. V lost 2 bases and J lost 9, with 18 bases in between. The germline V gene encodes CDR1 SGHRS and CDR2 YFSETQ. This CDR3 reads CASSFSGAGYISPLHF. CDR3 in DNA: TGCGCCAGCAGCTTTTCGGGGGCAGGGTACATTTCACCCCTCCACTTT.

Worth noting for this clone: One end of the junction varies from germline; a read error may be responsible. The chain joins TRBV7-9 to TRBJ1-4; possible D gene TRBD1, 5 bases. Per germline, CDR1 SEHNR and CDR2 FQNEAQ (reference sequence). The CDR3 loop spans 12 amino acids. DNA of the CDR3: TGTGCCAGCAACTTAATGGGGGGTAAACTGTTTTTT. Encoded protein: CASNLMGGKLFF.

The chain uses TRBV19 and TRBJ2-5; maybe TRBD2 (6 bases). Trimming pared 8 bases from V and 5 bases from J, leaving 15 bases between. Germline V lookup: CDR1 LNHDA, CDR2 SQIVND (reference sequence). The CDR3 is made up of 13 amino acids. CDR3 sequence (DNA): TGTGCCAGTTCCGGGGACTTAGTGGAGACCCAGTACTTC. Its protein is CASSGDLVETQYF.

This chain uses TRBV15 with TRBJ1-6; no firm D call. V was shortened by 1 base and J by 8 bases, with 12 bases between the two germline ends. This CDR3 has 15 amino acids. Germline-derived CDR1 and CDR2 are LNHNV and YYDKDF (reference sequence). This CDR3 is CATSRARRSDSPLHF. The CDR3 DNA sequence: TGTGCCACCAGCAGAGCGCGCAGGAGTGATTCACCCCTCCACTTT.

The chain employs TRBV5-1 and TRBJ1-4; 9 bases are a match to TRBD1. CDR1 and CDR2 (germline): SGHRS, YFSETQ. V shed 6 bases and J 12 bases; nucleotides not matched to a gene: 15. The CDR3 runs 15 residues. DNA of the CDR3: TGCGCCAGCACTCAAAGGACAGGGGTCACGGGGGAACTGTTTTTT. It codes for CASTQRTGVTGELFF.

The gene calls are TRBV28 and TRBJ2-7, with D maybe TRBD1 (6 bases). Trimming took off 3 bases at V and 0 bases at J, with 9 bases between the two ends. This CDR3 is built from 14 residues. The germline CDR1 and CDR2 sequences are MDHEN and SYDVKM. The CDR3 loop reads CASSFQGSSYEQYF. CDR3 bases: TGTGCCAGCAGTTTCCAGGGGAGCTCCTACGAGCAGTACTTC.

The genes are TRBV28 and TRBJ2-7; D is possibly TRBD1 (6 bases). With 6 bases removed from V and 2 bases from J, the gap between germline ends came to 14 bases. The CDR3 loop spans 14 amino acids. From germline, CDR1 is MDHEN and CDR2 SYDVKM. The CDR3 is CASSLTTGTYEQYF. The DNA of the CDR3 is TGTGCCAGCAGCCTGACGACAGGAACCTACGAGCAGTACTTC.

The chain recombines TRBV11-3 with TRBJ2-4; D call uncertain. V was shortened by 1 base and J by 2 bases, with 12 bases between the two germline ends. The CDR3 is 16 amino acids. Germline V lookup: CDR1 SGHNT, CDR2 YENEEA. CDR3 nucleotide sequence: TGTGCCAGCAGCTTAGGTGCAGGCTCTTCCAAAAACATTCAGTACTTC. Translated: CASSLGAGSSKNIQYF.

Regarding this clone: An end of the junction differs from the germline gene, which may be a read error. This rearrangement joins TRBV6-5 to TRBJ1-2, with D hard to call. Looked up from germline, CDR1 is MNHEY and CDR2 is SVGAGI. CDR3 length equals 14 residues. The CDR3 DNA reads TGTGCCATCAGTGACCTCGGTCAGCGGTATGGCTACACCTTC. It codes for CAISDLGQRYGYTF.

This chain uses TRBV9 with TRBJ2-7, with a tentative D call TRBD2 (5 bases). Germline CDR1 reads SGDLS; CDR2 reads YYNGEE. V dropped 4 bases and J dropped 5 bases, with 16 bases sitting between them. The CDR3 contains 14 residues. The DNA of the CDR3 is TGTGCCAGCAGCCCTAAATCTAGCCTCCACGAGCAGTACTTC. Amino acids: CASSPKSSLHEQYF.